This TCR beta chain was sequenced for a study of tumor and adjacent non-tumor tissue in lung cancer. At the level of the study: Patients were aged about 30 to 76, roughly nine men and about 5 women, stage I to III. Study-level findings and limits: Significantly higher TCR diversity was found in tumor than normal lung.

No cell sorting was done before RNA was extracted from the tissue. TCRbeta libraries were built with three rounds of nested PCR, modified from ARM-PCR. Each CDR3 protein is one row after TCRdb ran MiXCR on the multiplex PCR reads. The sample has about 200,000 distinct CDR3 sequences; about 71% are singletons. Details on this clonotype: Its antigen is not known.

Sequencing was done on a sample of lung tumor tissue. The clonotype originates from a man aged 60-69 years with non-small cell lung cancer.

In nucleotides, the CDR3 is TGTGCCAGCAGTTTAAGTGAGACCTTAGGGACCCAGTACTTC. Translation: CASSLSETLGTQYF. The chain links TRBV12-3 or TRBV12-4 to TRBJ2-5; D is unresolved. The germline V and J ends were trimmed by 2 bases and 7 bases, with 14 bases remaining between them. There are 14 residues in the CDR3.